These 5 T cell receptor beta chains came from one sample sequenced in a study of blood T cells in healthy people across ages. Then a second PCR, running roughly 7 to 11 cycles, was carried out with a sample-barcoded 5' primer and a J-beta primer mix. In TCRdb, the 5' RACE reads were re-called with MiXCR into one record per CDR3 protein. This table holds about 1.5 million distinct CDR3 sequences, 35% to 45% found once. The sample taken for sequencing was blood. The receptors stem from a young woman in good health.

The chain joins TRBV6-5 to TRBJ2-4; 10 nucleotides align to TRBD1. The J call is uncertain, as TRBJ2-5 better fits the DNA end. In germline, CDR1 is MNHEY, CDR2 SVGAGI. There are 17 residues in the CDR3. In nucleotides, the CDR3 is TGTGCCAGCAGTTACTCGACCGGGACAGGGGTTTTGGAGACCCAGTACTTC. It yields the protein CASSYSTGTGVLETQYF.

The chain couples TRBV4-2 to TRBJ1-1; possibly TRBD1 for D (5 bases). Trimming stripped 1 base from V and 7 bases from J, with 13 bases between. The CDR3 is made up of 14 amino acids. Germline assignment: CDR1 LGHNA and CDR2 YNFKEQ. In DNA form, the CDR3 reads TGTGCCAGCAGCCAAGCAGGGCTAGGTGGTGAAGCTTTCTTT. Translated: CASSQAGLGGEAFF.

This clonotype was counted between two and nine times. J is TRBJ2-3 and V is TRBV7-9; D might be TRBD1 or TRBD2, each matching 5 bases. CDR1 and CDR2 from the germline V gene are SEHNR and FQNEAQ (reference sequence). V lost 1 base, J lost 0 bases, and 8 bases lay in between. The CDR3 loop spans 15 amino acids. DNA of the CDR3: TGTGCCAGCAGCTTAGAGGGACGGAGCACAGATACGCAGTATTTT. Protein sequence: CASSLEGRSTDTQYF.

The rearrangement joins TRBV2 to TRBJ2-4, with 8 bases fitting TRBD1. Judging by the DNA end, TRBJ2-7 fits better; the J call may be wrong. The CDR3 is made up of 13 amino acids. In germline, CDR1 is SNHLY, CDR2 FYNNEI. The CDR3 sequence: CASTTRQGYEQYF. For the CDR3, the DNA is TGTGCCAGCACCACCAGACAGGGGTACGAGCAGTACTTC.

This sequence joins TRBV5-1 and TRBJ2-3; TRBD2 is a possible D gene (5 bases). Germline CDR1 is SGHRS and CDR2 is YFSETQ. Trimming cost V 4 bases and J 1 base, with 16 bases left between them. The CDR3 is 16 amino acids. The CDR3 sequence: CASSKSSRRGTDTQYF. In nucleotides, the CDR3 is TGCGCCAGCAGCAAATCTAGCCGGCGGGGCACAGATACGCAGTATTTT.